The TCR beta chain under discussion was sequenced for a study of OX40 agonist ivuxolimab in advanced cancers. Turning to the study itself: Six ivuxolimab dose levels, 0.01 to 10 mg/kg, were given intravenously every 2 weeks. Those treated in dose escalation had hepatocellular carcinoma, melanoma, renal cell cancer or head and neck cancer. Findings and limits, study-wide: At doses 0.1 to 3.0 mg/kg, CD4+ and CD8+ clones expanded. The antigens recognized by the expanded peripheral T cells, that is their antigen specificity, were not determined.

A note on this clone: The antigen is not known.

CDR3 size: 12 residues. Germline CDR1 reads SQVTM; CDR2 reads ANQGSEA. V lost 2 bases to trimming and J lost 8 bases, with 12 bases between them. The assay was immunoSEQ multiplex PCR, and TCRdb's table has in-frame clones only and misses some. Of 55,000 to 70,000 clones listed, roughly 89% were seen once; the top ten hold approximately 4.5%. This clonotype was sampled from an adult with an advanced solid tumor such as melanoma, head and neck, liver or kidney cancer. The chain combines TRBV29-1 with TRBJ1-2; weak D call: TRBD1 (5 bases). The input for sequencing was CD4+ or CD8+ T cells sorted from blood, taken in a trial of the OX40 agonist ivuxolimab. CDR3 amino acids: CSVERQGRGYTF. The CDR3 DNA follows: TGCAGCGTTGAACGCCAGGGTAGGGGCTACACCTTC.